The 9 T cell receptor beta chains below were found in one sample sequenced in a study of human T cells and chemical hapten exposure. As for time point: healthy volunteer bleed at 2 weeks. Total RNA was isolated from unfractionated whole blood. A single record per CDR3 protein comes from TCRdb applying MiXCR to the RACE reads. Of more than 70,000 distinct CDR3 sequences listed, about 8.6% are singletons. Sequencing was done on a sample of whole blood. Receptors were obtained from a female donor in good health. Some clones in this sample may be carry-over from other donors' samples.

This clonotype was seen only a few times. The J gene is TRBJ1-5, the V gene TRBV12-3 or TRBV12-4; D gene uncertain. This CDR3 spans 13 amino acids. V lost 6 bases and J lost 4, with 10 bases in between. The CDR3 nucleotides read TGTGCCAGCAGGCAACAGTGGAATCAGCCCCAGCATTTT. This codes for CASRQQWNQPQHF.

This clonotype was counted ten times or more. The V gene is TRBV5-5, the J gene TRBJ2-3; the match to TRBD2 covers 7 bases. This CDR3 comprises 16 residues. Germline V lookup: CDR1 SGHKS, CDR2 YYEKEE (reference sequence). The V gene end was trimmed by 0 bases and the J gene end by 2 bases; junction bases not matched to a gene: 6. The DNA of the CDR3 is TGTGCCAGCAGCTTGGCTCGGGGGGAGATCACAGATACGCAGTATTTT. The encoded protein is CASSLARGEITDTQYF.

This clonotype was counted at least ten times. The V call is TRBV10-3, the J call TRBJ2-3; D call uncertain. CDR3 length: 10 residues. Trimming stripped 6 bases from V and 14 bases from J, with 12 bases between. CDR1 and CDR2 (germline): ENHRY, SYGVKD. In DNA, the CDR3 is TGTGCCATCAGGACCACCATATTGTATTTT. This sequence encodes CAIRTTILYF.

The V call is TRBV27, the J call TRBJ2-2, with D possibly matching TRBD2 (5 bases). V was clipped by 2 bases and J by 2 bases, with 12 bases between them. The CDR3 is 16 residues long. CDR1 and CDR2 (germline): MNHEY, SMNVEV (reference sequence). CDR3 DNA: TGTGCCAGCAGTTTACATGCCGGGGTCAACACCGGGGAGCTGTTTTTT. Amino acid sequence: CASSLHAGVNTGELFF.

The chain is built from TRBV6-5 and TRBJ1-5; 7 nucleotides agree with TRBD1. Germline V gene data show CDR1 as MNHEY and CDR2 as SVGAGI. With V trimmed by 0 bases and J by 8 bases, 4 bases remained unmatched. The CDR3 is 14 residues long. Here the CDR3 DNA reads TGTGCCAGCAGTTACTCAGGGGGCTTGGAGCCCCAGCATTTT. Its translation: CASSYSGGLEPQHF.

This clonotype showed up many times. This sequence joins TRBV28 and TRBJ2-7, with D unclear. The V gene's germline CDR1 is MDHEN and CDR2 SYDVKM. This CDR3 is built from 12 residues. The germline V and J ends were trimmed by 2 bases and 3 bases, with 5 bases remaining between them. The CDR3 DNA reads TGTGCCAGCAGTTTAAACGGCTACGAGCAGTACTTC. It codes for CASSLNGYEQYF.

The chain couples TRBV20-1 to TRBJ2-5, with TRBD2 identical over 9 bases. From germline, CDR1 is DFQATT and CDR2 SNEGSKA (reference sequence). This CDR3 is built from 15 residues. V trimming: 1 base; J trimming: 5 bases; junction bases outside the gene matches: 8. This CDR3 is CSARVEREVSETQYF. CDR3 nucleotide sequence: TGCAGTGCTAGAGTCGAGCGGGAGGTCTCCGAGACCCAGTACTTC.

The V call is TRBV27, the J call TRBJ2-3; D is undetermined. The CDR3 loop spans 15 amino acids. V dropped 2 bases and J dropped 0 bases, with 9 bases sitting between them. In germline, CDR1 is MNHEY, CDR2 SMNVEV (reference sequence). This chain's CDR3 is CASSLDYGSTDTQYF. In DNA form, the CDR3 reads TGTGCCAGCAGTTTAGATTACGGTAGCACAGATACGCAGTATTTT.

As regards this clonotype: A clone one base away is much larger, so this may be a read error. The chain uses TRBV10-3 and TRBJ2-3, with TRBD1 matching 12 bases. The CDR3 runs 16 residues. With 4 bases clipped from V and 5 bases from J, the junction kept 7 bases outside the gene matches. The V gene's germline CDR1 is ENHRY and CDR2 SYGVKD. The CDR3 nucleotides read TGTGCCATCAGTGGATCGGGACAGGGGGCTGGAGATACGCAGTATTTT. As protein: CAISGSGQGAGDTQYF.